What follows are 20 T cell receptor beta chains derived from one specimen sequenced in a study of blood T cell repertoires in COVID-19. Sequencing used immunoSEQ multiplex PCR; TCRdb keeps in-frame clones, though not all of them. The sample includes under 300,000 clones, 70% to 90% seen only once; the top ten take about 6.2%. The sequencing sample was made of PBMCs or T cells enriched from blood (not recorded which). The receptor set was obtained from a woman in her 50s who had been exposed to COVID-19.

The chain combines TRBV27 with TRBJ2-5, with a weak D call TRBD2 (6 bases). The germline V gene encodes CDR1 MNHEY and CDR2 SMNVEV (reference sequence). V was pared by 6 bases and J by 5 bases, with 16 bases between. This CDR3 region has 14 residues. Here the CDR3 DNA reads TGTGCCAGCAGCCCTTTTGCGGGGTCGGAGACCCAGTACTTC. Its translation: CASSPFAGSETQYF.

This chain joins TRBV2 and TRBJ1-1; D not resolved. Deletions cut 7 bases from V and 1 base from J, with 13 bases between. The CDR3 has 14 residues. Germline loops: CDR1 SNHLY, CDR2 FYNNEI. The CDR3 loop is CASTRRVGNTEAFF. CDR3 bases: TGTGCCAGCACCAGGAGGGTGGGGAACACTGAAGCTTTCTTT.

V is TRBV5-1 and J is TRBJ2-7; possibly TRBD1 for D (6 bases). Looked up from germline, CDR1 is SGHRS and CDR2 is YFSETQ. This CDR3 is built from 16 residues. The V gene lost 4 bases and the J gene lost 7 bases, with 24 bases spanning the gap. Here the CDR3 DNA reads TGCGCCAGCAGCATGAAGACAGGCCCTATCCCTGGAGAGCAGTACTTC. Its translation: CASSMKTGPIPGEQYF. The entire variable domain, with the rest obtained from reference TRBV5-1 and TRBJ2-7, is as follows: KAGVTQTPRYLIKTRGQQVTLSCSPISGHRSVSWYQQTPGQGLQFLFEYFSETQRNKGNFPGRFSGRQFSNSRSEMNVSTLELGDSALYLCASSMKTGPIPGEQYFGPGTRLTVT.

V and J are TRBV3-1 (or the pseudogene TRBV3-2) and TRBJ1-2, with D perhaps matching TRBD1 (6 bases). The CDR3 length is 13 residues. Germline values: CDR1 LGHDT, CDR2 YNNKEL (reference sequence). V was pared by 4 bases and J by 5 bases, with 11 bases between. For the CDR3, the DNA is TGTGCCAGCAGCCGGGGGGGCCCGTATGGCTACACCTTC. Translation gives CASSRGGPYGYTF.

This clone came up once. The V and J genes are TRBV21-1 and TRBJ1-1. TRBV21-1 is noted as a pseudogene. The CDR3 spans 13 residues. The chain's CDR3 is CASSKGGGEVAFF. The CDR3 DNA is TGTGCCAGCAGCAAAGGGGGAGGCGAGGTGGCTTTCTTT.

V usage is TRBV30 and J usage is TRBJ2-2, with D tentatively TRBD1 (5 bases). There are 15 residues in the CDR3. V lost 5 bases and J lost 7, with 20 bases in between. Germline CDR1 is GTSNPN and CDR2 is SVGIG (reference sequence). The CDR3 sequence is CAWAWGPSLGGELFF. The CDR3 bases are TGTGCCTGGGCGTGGGGCCCCTCCCTGGGCGGGGAGCTGTTTTTT.

This chain links TRBV10-3 with TRBJ1-2; D is unresolved. V was clipped by 4 bases and J by 4 bases, with 10 bases between them. The CDR3 is 13 residues long. The germline gives CDR1 ENHRY, CDR2 SYGVKD. CDR3 sequence (DNA): TGTGCCATCAGTGCCGAGGGTAGCTATGGCTACACCTTC. This translates into CAISAEGSYGYTF.

DNA for the CDR3: TGTGCCAGCAGTGACGGCCAGCGAAGTTCACCCCTCCACTTT. It encodes CASSDGQRSSPLHF. This rearrangement joins TRBV6-4 to TRBJ1-6, with no clear D. Germline values: CDR1 MRHNA, CDR2 SNTAGT. This CDR3 spans 14 amino acids. V shed 2 bases and J shed 9 bases, with 11 bases lying between them.

The chain links TRBV7-8 to TRBJ1-1; 8 bases align to TRBD1. V was pared by 5 bases and J by 10 bases, with 15 bases of the junction left unmatched. Germline-derived CDR1 and CDR2 are SGHVS and FQNEAQ. The CDR3 is made up of 15 amino acids. CDR3 in DNA: TGTGCCAGCAGCCCCCGGACAGGGTGGGTCCCGGGAGCTTTCTTT. Translation gives CASSPRTGWVPGAFF. The variable domain in full, completed from reference TRBV7-8 and TRBJ1-1, reads GAGVSQSPRYKVAKRGQDVALRCDPISGHVSLFWYQQALGQGPEFLTYFQNEAQLDKSGLPSDRFFAERPEGSVSTLKIQRTQQEDSAVYLCASSPRTGWVPGAFFGQGTRLTVV.

The genes are TRBV5-1 and TRBJ1-2; 9 bases map to TRBD1. Germline CDR1 and CDR2: SGHRS and YFSETQ. V was clipped by 4 bases and J by 5 bases; unmatched bases: 12. The CDR3 is made up of 16 amino acids. The CDR3 nucleotides read TGCGCCAGCAGCATAACCCATCCGACAGGGGGTTATGGCTACACCTTC. This codes for CASSITHPTGGYGYTF.

This clone was seen only once. The V and J genes are TRBV11-2 and TRBJ2-4; possibly TRBD1 for D (7 bases). Germline values: CDR1 SGHAT, CDR2 FQNNGV. Trimming removed 2 bases from V and 9 bases from J, with 14 bases in between. The CDR3 runs 14 residues. As DNA, the CDR3 is TGTGCCAGCAGCTTAAGGGCCCAGGGGGGCATTCAGTACTTC. It yields the protein CASSLRAQGGIQYF.

V and J are TRBV18 and TRBJ2-7; D is possibly TRBD1 (5 bases). Trimming shortened V by 5 bases and J by 3 bases, and 14 bases separated the two germline ends. The CDR3 loop spans 14 amino acids. CDR1 and CDR2 (germline): KGHSH, LQKENI. Written as DNA, the CDR3 is TGTGCCAGCTCAGAAGGGGTCCTCATCTACGAGCAGTACTTC. Translation gives CASSEGVLIYEQYF.

The chain employs TRBV6-5 and TRBJ2-3, with TRBD2 matching over 7 bases. V was pared by 5 bases and J by 2 bases, with 7 bases of the junction left unmatched. The CDR3 runs to 15 residues. Germline V gene data show CDR1 as MNHEY and CDR2 as SVGAGI. CDR3 sequence reads: CASSPRLAYTDTQYF. CDR3 nucleotides: TGTGCCAGCAGTCCTCGACTAGCTTACACAGATACGCAGTATTTT.

This chain connects TRBV12-5 to TRBJ2-1; a possible D gene is TRBD2 (6 bases). Germline CDR1 and CDR2: LGHNT and FRNRAP. V lost 6 bases to trimming and J lost 3 bases, with 12 bases between them. This CDR3 has 14 residues. The CDR3 protein is CASGKGRDYNEQFF. In DNA form, the CDR3 reads TGTGCTAGTGGGAAGGGGCGGGACTACAATGAGCAGTTCTTC.

The chain joins TRBV14 to TRBJ2-7; no clear D. Trimming stripped 2 bases from V and 7 bases from J, with 9 bases between. This CDR3 is built from 12 residues. The germline CDR1 and CDR2 sequences are SGHDN and FVKESK. The CDR3: CASSQQRWEQYF. CDR3 in DNA: TGTGCCAGCAGCCAACAGCGCTGGGAGCAGTACTTC.

This clone was seen a handful of times. The chain links TRBV10-1 to TRBJ1-1; no definite D call. The germline CDR1 and CDR2 sequences are WNHNN and SYGVQD (reference sequence). Trimming cost V 3 bases and J 0 bases, with 8 bases left between them. The CDR3 extends over 14 amino acids. The DNA of the CDR3 is TGCGCCAGCAGTGATCCGGGGATGAACACTGAAGCTTTCTTT. Translated: CASSDPGMNTEAFF.

The V gene is TRBV4-1, the J gene TRBJ1-6; perhaps TRBD1 as D (5 bases). Germline V gene lookup returns CDR1 MGHRA and CDR2 YSYEKL. The CDR3 is 15 residues long. V was shortened by 1 base and J by 7 bases, with 11 bases between the two germline ends. CDR3 sequence (DNA): TGCGCCAGCAGCCAAGCGGGGGAGAAAAATTCACCCCTCCACTTT. Translating it yields CASSQAGEKNSPLHF.

The chain is built from TRBV2 and TRBJ1-6, with a weak D call TRBD1 (6 bases). Germline V gene sequence: CDR1 SNHLY, CDR2 FYNNEI. The CDR3 is made up of 18 amino acids. V was pared by 3 bases and J by 0 bases, with 15 bases between. CDR3 loop: CASSETTGYSSYNSPLHF. CDR3 nucleotides: TGTGCCAGCAGTGAGACCACAGGGTATAGCTCCTATAATTCACCCCTCCACTTT.

This clone was recorded a few times. The chain links TRBV5-1 to TRBJ2-2; 8 bases agree with TRBD1. CDR3 size: 17 residues. The ends lost 6 bases at V and 0 bases at J; junction bases unmatched: 10. In germline, CDR1 is SGHRS, CDR2 YFSETQ. CDR3 loop: CASNGFRGPPNTGELFF. The CDR3 DNA follows: TGCGCCAGCAACGGCTTCAGGGGGCCCCCGAACACCGGGGAGCTGTTTTTT.

The chain joins TRBV3-1 (or the pseudogene TRBV3-2) to TRBJ2-7, with a tentative D call TRBD2 (5 bases). The CDR3 loop spans 16 amino acids. V lost 0 bases and J 2 bases, leaving 14 bases between the germline ends. Per the germline V gene, CDR1 is LGHDT and CDR2 is YNNKEL (reference sequence). The CDR3 region is CASSQDSSGLPYEQYF. CDR3 nucleotides: TGTGCCAGCAGCCAAGATTCGAGCGGATTACCCTACGAGCAGTACTTC.